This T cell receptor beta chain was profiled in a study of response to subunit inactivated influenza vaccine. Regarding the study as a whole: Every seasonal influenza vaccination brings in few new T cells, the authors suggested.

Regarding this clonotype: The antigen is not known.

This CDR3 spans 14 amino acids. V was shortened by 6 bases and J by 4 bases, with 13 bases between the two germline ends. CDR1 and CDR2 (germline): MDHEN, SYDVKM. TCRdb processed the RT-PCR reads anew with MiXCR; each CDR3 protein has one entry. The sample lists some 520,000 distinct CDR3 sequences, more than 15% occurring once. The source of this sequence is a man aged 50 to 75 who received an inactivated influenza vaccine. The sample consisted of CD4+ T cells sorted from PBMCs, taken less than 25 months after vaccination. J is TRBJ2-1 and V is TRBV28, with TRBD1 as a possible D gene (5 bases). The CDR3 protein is CASRPRQTYNEQFF. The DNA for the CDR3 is TGTGCCAGCAGACCTCGACAGACTTACAATGAGCAGTTCTTC.